The next 17 T cell receptor beta chains were all read from a single sample in a study of blood T cell repertoires in COVID-19. The repertoire was sequenced with immunoSEQ multiplex PCR; TCRdb's copy has only in-frame clones and lacks some. The table has 100,000 or so clones, around 84% seen once. The sequenced sample was peripheral blood. These receptors originate from an elderly woman with acute or convalescent COVID-19.

The chain has TRBV5-6 and TRBJ2-1; D might be TRBD2 (6 bases). The CDR3 is made up of 12 amino acids. Germline V gene sequence: CDR1 SGHDT, CDR2 YYEEEE. Trimming removed 3 bases at V and 8 bases at J, with 9 bases between. The CDR3 loop is CASSWGLDEQFF. CDR3 sequence (DNA): TGTGCCAGCAGCTGGGGACTTGATGAGCAGTTCTTC.

V and J are TRBV28 and TRBJ1-2, with D perhaps TRBD1 (6 bases). Germline CDR1 reads MDHEN; CDR2 reads SYDVKM. This CDR3 is 15 amino acids long. V lost 5 bases and J 9 bases, leaving 22 bases between the germline ends. Written as DNA, the CDR3 is TGTGCCAGCAGTGTACCAGACAGGAAAACTATGAGCTACACCTTC. Protein: CASSVPDRKTMSYTF.

The chain couples TRBV19 to TRBJ2-3; D is perhaps TRBD1 (6 bases). Between the trimmed V and J ends, which lost 5 bases and 3 bases, there was a span of 9 bases. Germline CDR1 reads LNHDA; CDR2 reads SQIVND (reference sequence). The CDR3 extends over 13 amino acids. CDR3 in DNA: TGTGCCAGTAGTGGGGACAAAACAGATACGCAGTATTTT. Translating gives CASSGDKTDTQYF.

The rearrangement uses TRBV2 and TRBJ1-4; D is uncertain. CDR1 is SNHLY, CDR2 FYNNEI, per germline. The CDR3 is made up of 14 amino acids. The V end was cut by 2 bases, the J end by 11 bases, with 15 bases between. As DNA, the CDR3 is TGTGCCAGCAGTGAACTCACTGTGTGGGAGAAACTGTTTTTT. The encoded protein is CASSELTVWEKLFF. The variable domain in full, with the rest retrieved from reference TRBV2 and TRBJ1-4, is EPEVTQTPSHQVTQMGQEVILRCVPISNHLYFYWYRQILGQKVEFLVSFYNNEISEKSEIFDDQFSVERPDGSNFTLKIRSTKLEDSAMYFCASSELTVWEKLFFGSGTQLSVL.

The genes are TRBV29-1 and TRBJ1-1, with 9 bases fitting TRBD1. This CDR3 comprises 14 residues. In germline, CDR1 is SQVTM, CDR2 ANQGSEA. V lost 4 bases, J lost 2 bases, and 5 bases stayed unmatched. The CDR3 coding sequence is TGCAGCGTTGGTTCGGGACAGGGAAACACTGAAGCTTTCTTT. Translating gives CSVGSGQGNTEAFF.

J is TRBJ2-4 and V is TRBV10-3; D ambiguous. The CDR3 has 14 amino acids. CDR1 and CDR2 from the germline V gene are ENHRY and SYGVKD. V was cut by 0 bases and J by 8 bases, with 11 bases left in between. The CDR3 DNA is TGTGCCATCAGTGAGTCTGGTAGTCGGGACATTCAGTACTTC. Its translation: CAISESGSRDIQYF.

V and J are TRBV3-1 (or the pseudogene TRBV3-2) and TRBJ2-1; 11 bases align to TRBD2. Germline lookup yields CDR1 LGHDT and CDR2 YNNKEL (reference sequence). The CDR3 runs to 14 residues. V shed 7 bases, J shed 10 bases, and the junction held 9 bases outside the gene matches. CDR3 in amino acids: CASIRSGRAEEQFF. CDR3 sequence (DNA): TGTGCCAGCATCCGTAGCGGGAGGGCTGAAGAGCAGTTCTTC.

The V gene is TRBV29-1, the J gene TRBJ1-2; D perhaps matches TRBD1 (6 bases). The V and J ends lost 2 bases and 4 bases respectively, with 8 bases between them. CDR1 SQVTM and CDR2 ANQGSEA come from the germline V gene. The CDR3 loop spans 12 amino acids. As DNA, the CDR3 is TGCAGCGTTGAACAGGGGTCCTATGGCTACACCTTC. Translation: CSVEQGSYGYTF.

As for this clone: Other DNA sequences in the same sample also yield this CDR3. The J gene is TRBJ2-5, the V gene TRBV5-1; 12 bases map to TRBD2. The CDR3 contains 15 residues. The trim removed 5 bases at V and 2 bases at J, leaving 4 bases unmatched. Germline V gives CDR1 SGHRS, CDR2 YFSETQ. The CDR3 here is CASSPGTSGQETQYF. The CDR3 DNA sequence: TGCGCCAGCAGTCCAGGGACTAGCGGGCAAGAGACCCAGTACTTC.

This rearrangement joins TRBV29-1 to TRBJ1-2; D unresolved. V lost 5 bases to trimming and J lost 2 bases, with 6 bases between them. This CDR3 has 11 residues. The germline CDR1 and CDR2 sequences are SQVTM and ANQGSEA. This CDR3 is CSVTGNYGYTF. The CDR3 DNA sequence: TGCAGCGTTACGGGGAACTATGGCTACACCTTC.

The chain recombines TRBV5-8 with TRBJ2-5; 8 positions match TRBD1. The CDR3 runs to 15 residues. Germline trimming cut 0 bases from V and 7 bases from J; bases unmatched to any gene: 8. Germline lookup yields CDR1 SGHTS and CDR2 YDEGEE. The CDR3 here is CASSLAGQGASTQYF. DNA of the CDR3: TGTGCCAGCAGCTTGGCCGGGCAGGGGGCCTCGACCCAGTACTTC.

The V gene is TRBV24-1, the J gene TRBJ1-4, with 7 bases fitting TRBD1. Unmatched junction bases numbered 8, after V lost 3 bases and J lost 5 bases. The CDR3 runs to 16 residues. Germline loops: CDR1 KGHDR, CDR2 SFDVKD. CDR3 nucleotides: TGTGCCACCAGTGATCCCCGGACAGGAGGAAATGAAAAACTGTTTTTT. Protein sequence: CATSDPRTGGNEKLFF.

V gene TRBV12-3 or TRBV12-4 combines with J gene TRBJ2-5; 10 bases map to TRBD2. This CDR3 region has 13 residues. V gave up 7 bases and J gave up 5 bases; unmatched junction bases: 4. The DNA of the CDR3 is TGTGCCAGCACTACTAGCGGGACTGAGACCCAGTACTTC. Its protein product is CASTTSGTETQYF.

The V and J genes are TRBV18 and TRBJ2-3; D perhaps matches TRBD2 (5 bases). Trimming cost V 3 bases and J 0 bases, with 13 bases left between them. Looked up from germline, CDR1 is KGHSH and CDR2 is LQKENI. This CDR3 region has 16 residues. In DNA, the CDR3 is TGTGCCAGCTCACCCAGGACTGAGAAGAGCACAGATACGCAGTATTTT. Translating gives CASSPRTEKSTDTQYF.

This clone was seen a single time. The chain has TRBV29-1 and TRBJ2-3; a possible D gene is TRBD1 (7 bases). V lost 7 bases to trimming and J lost 2 bases, with 16 bases between them. Germline CDR1 is SQVTM and CDR2 is ANQGSEA. This CDR3 contains 14 residues. As DNA, the CDR3 is TGCAGCGCAACAGGGGCGGGATTCACAGATACGCAGTATTTT. Protein sequence: CSATGAGFTDTQYF.

The chain employs TRBV24-1 and TRBJ2-5; TRBD2 is a possible D gene (5 bases). Germline V lookup: CDR1 KGHDR, CDR2 SFDVKD. The ends were cut back, 5 bases at V and 5 bases at J, with 8 bases in the middle. This CDR3 comprises 12 residues. The CDR3 protein is CATSVRGETQYF. In DNA, the CDR3 is TGTGCCACCAGTGTGCGAGGGGAGACCCAGTACTTC.

This sequence joins TRBV12-3 or TRBV12-4 and TRBJ1-2; weak D call: TRBD1 (5 bases). The ends were cut back, 3 bases at V and 5 bases at J, with 10 bases in the middle. The CDR3 is made up of 13 amino acids. CDR3 sequence (DNA): TGTGCCAGCAGTTTTGACAGCATTTATGGCTACACCTTC. This translates into CASSFDSIYGYTF.